This TCR beta chain appears in the sequencing data of a study of spatial heterogeneity in lung cancer. Using its own MiXCR run on the 5' RACE reads, TCRdb lists one record per CDR3 protein. Of approximately 92,000 distinct CDR3 sequences in the sample, 9.5% to 15% were seen once. The table lists this clonotype with a few counts. As to time point: sample taken at primary tumor resection. Trimming left V 6 bases short and J 5 bases short, with 14 bases between. This CDR3 contains 13 residues. CDR1 is MNHEY, CDR2 SMNVEV, per germline (reference sequence). Material: PBMCs, obtained at surgery. The V gene is TRBV27, the J gene TRBJ2-7; D is possibly TRBD1 (8 bases). The TCR was taken from a male donor with early-stage non-small cell lung cancer. In DNA, the CDR3 is TGTGCCAGCAGGGCACAGGGGGGGGACGAGCAGTACTTC. Translating gives CASRAQGGDEQYF.